This entry lists 14 T cell receptor beta chains sequenced from one sample in a study of cytomegalovirus exposure and HLA in healthy donors. Primers: 60 Vbeta forward and 13 Jbeta reverse. Assay used: immunoSEQ multiplex PCR; TCRdb lists only in-frame clones, some missing. The sample yields some 130,000 clones, around 72% seen once. The sequenced material came from PBMCs. All receptors come from a man over 45 in good health and CMV-seropositive.

V usage is TRBV5-5 and J usage is TRBJ1-4, with D perhaps TRBD1 (5 bases). Looked up from germline, CDR1 is SGHKS and CDR2 is YYEKEE (reference sequence). V lost 4 bases and J lost 6, with 10 bases in between. The CDR3 spans 13 residues. The CDR3 nucleotides read TGTGCCAGCAGCACCAGGGTGGATGAAAAACTGTTTTTT. It encodes CASSTRVDEKLFF.

The chain joins TRBV5-1 to TRBJ1-1, with TRBD1 matching 9 bases. The germline CDR1 and CDR2 sequences are SGHRS and YFSETQ. This CDR3 comprises 15 residues. J gave up 1 base and V 3 bases, and 4 bases lay outside the gene matches. CDR3 sequence: CASSSGTGTNTEAFF. CDR3 nucleotide sequence: TGCGCCAGCAGCTCCGGGACAGGGACGAACACTGAAGCTTTCTTT. Full variable domain (outside the CDR3, taken from reference TRBV5-1 and TRBJ1-1): KAGVTQTPRYLIKTRGQQVTLSCSPISGHRSVSWYQQTPGQGLQFLFEYFSETQRNKGNFPGRFSGRQFSNSRSEMNVSTLELGDSALYLCASSSGTGTNTEAFFGQGTRLTVV.

The chain joins TRBV6-5 to TRBJ2-7; TRBD1 agrees at 9 bases. Germline V lookup: CDR1 MNHEY, CDR2 SVGAGI. The junction had 4 bases not matched to a gene; V was cut back by 6 bases and J by 1 base. CDR3 length: 14 residues. CDR3 DNA: TGTGCCAGCAGCCGGGACAGGGAGTCCTACGAGCAGTACTTC. Residues: CASSRDRESYEQYF.

The rearrangement links TRBV5-1 to TRBJ1-3; D is uncertain. Germline loops: CDR1 SGHRS, CDR2 YFSETQ. V lost 4 bases to trimming and J lost 4 bases, with 9 bases between them. CDR3 size: 13 residues. This CDR3 is CASSQVTGNTIYF. CDR3 bases: TGCGCCAGCAGCCAGGTTACGGGAAACACCATATATTTT. Full variable domain (missing parts from reference TRBV5-1 and TRBJ1-3): KAGVTQTPRYLIKTRGQQVTLSCSPISGHRSVSWYQQTPGQGLQFLFEYFSETQRNKGNFPGRFSGRQFSNSRSEMNVSTLELGDSALYLCASSQVTGNTIYFGEGSWLTVV.

This chain joins TRBV28 and TRBJ1-1, with 9 bases fitting TRBD1. V was clipped by 8 bases and J by 4 bases; unmatched bases: 8. Per germline, CDR1 MDHEN and CDR2 SYDVKM. This CDR3 is 14 amino acids long. The CDR3 nucleotides are TGTGCCAGCTATTTACTGACAGGGGGCACTGAAGCTTTCTTT. It encodes CASYLLTGGTEAFF.

The CDR3 DNA reads TGTGCCAGCAGCTTCGCGGGGGCCGATACGCAGTATTTT. Protein product: CASSFAGADTQYF. V and J are TRBV7-2 and TRBJ2-3; perhaps TRBD2 as D (7 bases). Per the germline V gene, CDR1 is SGHTA and CDR2 is FQGNSA. This CDR3 contains 13 residues. V was cut by 3 bases and J by 6 bases, with 10 bases left in between.

The rearrangement links TRBV29-1 to TRBJ1-3; no firm D call. V lost 0 bases, J lost 2 bases, and 5 bases lay in between. This CDR3 is 13 amino acids long. CDR1 and CDR2 from the germline V gene are SQVTM and ANQGSEA. CDR3 sequence reads: CSVEDAAGNTIYF. The CDR3 bases are TGCAGCGTTGAAGACGCGGCTGGAAACACCATATATTTT.

The V call is TRBV9, the J call TRBJ2-1, with 11 bases matching TRBD2. Germline-derived CDR1 and CDR2 are SGDLS and YYNGEE. With 0 bases clipped from V and 2 bases from J, the junction kept 4 bases outside the gene matches. CDR3 length equals 17 residues. CDR3 residues: CASSVGTSGPPYNEQFF. CDR3 in DNA: TGTGCCAGCAGCGTAGGGACTAGCGGGCCCCCCTACAATGAGCAGTTCTTC.

The rearrangement links TRBV7-2 to TRBJ2-1; D may be TRBD2 (5 bases). Trimming shortened V by 2 bases and J by 5 bases, and 13 bases separated the two germline ends. Germline V gene lookup returns CDR1 SGHTA and CDR2 FQGNSA. The CDR3 is 15 amino acids. CDR3 nucleotides: TGTGCCAGCAGCTTACAACCGGGATTAAACAATGAGCAGTTCTTC. This encodes CASSLQPGLNNEQFF.

The table lists this clone with a few counts. Compared with germline, one end of the junction differs, possibly owing to a read error. The gene calls are TRBV7-7 and TRBJ2-4; TRBD1 might be the D (6 bases). There are 13 residues in the CDR3. Germline values: CDR1 SSHAT, CDR2 FNYEAQ (reference sequence). DNA of the CDR3: TGTGCTAGCAGCTTAGGAACAGGGTTGGTTCAGTACTTC. It codes for CASSLGTGLVQYF.

About this clone: Additional DNA sequences in this sample encode the identical CDR3. The chain links TRBV7-2 to TRBJ2-3; D is undetermined. The CDR3 has 13 residues. Trimming removed 1 base from V and 4 bases from J, with 6 bases in between. CDR1 and CDR2 (germline): SGHTA, FQGNSA. In DNA form, the CDR3 reads TGTGCCAGCAGCTTAGGCCGGGCAGATACGCAGTATTTT. Residues: CASSLGRADTQYF. The full variable domain, rest sourced from reference TRBV7-2 and TRBJ2-3, is GAGVSQSPSNKVTEKGKDVELRCDPISGHTALYWYRQSLGQGLEFLIYFQGNSAPDKSGLPSDRFSAERTGGSVSTLTIQRTQQEDSAVYLCASSLGRADTQYFGPGTRLTVL.

The genes are TRBV29-1 and TRBJ2-7; 14 bases agree with TRBD2. The CDR3 spans 14 residues. The junction had 6 bases not matched to a gene; V was cut back by 6 bases and J by 5 bases. Germline CDR1 and CDR2: SQVTM and ANQGSEA. DNA of the CDR3: TGCAGCGTAGAGGGGGGACTAGCGGGAGACGAGCAGTACTTC. As protein: CSVEGGLAGDEQYF.

There are a few counts of this clone. The V and J genes are TRBV14 and TRBJ2-3; D is perhaps TRBD1 (5 bases). The CDR3 is 13 residues long. From germline, CDR1 is SGHDN and CDR2 FVKESK. V was cut by 0 bases and J by 5 bases, with 6 bases left in between. The CDR3 nucleotides read TGTGCCAGCAGCCAAGATAGGGGAGATACGCAGTATTTT. Residues: CASSQDRGDTQYF.

This clone was seen a handful of times. The chain couples TRBV5-6 to TRBJ1-6, with TRBD1 identical over 11 bases. V lost 2 bases and J lost 10; bases outside the gene matches: 8. The CDR3 loop spans 16 amino acids. Germline CDR1 reads SGHDT; CDR2 reads YYEEEE. This CDR3 is CASSLTSGTGGSPLHF. For the CDR3, the DNA is TGTGCCAGCAGCTTAACCTCGGGGACAGGGGGATCACCCCTCCACTTT.